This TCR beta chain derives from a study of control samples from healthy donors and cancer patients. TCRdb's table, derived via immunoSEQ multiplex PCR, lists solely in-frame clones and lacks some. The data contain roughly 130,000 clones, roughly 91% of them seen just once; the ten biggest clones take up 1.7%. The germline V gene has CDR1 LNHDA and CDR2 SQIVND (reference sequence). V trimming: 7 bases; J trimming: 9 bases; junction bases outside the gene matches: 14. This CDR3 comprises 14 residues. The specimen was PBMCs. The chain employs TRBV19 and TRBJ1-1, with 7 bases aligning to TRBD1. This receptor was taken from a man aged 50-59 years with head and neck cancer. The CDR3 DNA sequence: TGTGCCAGTACGTTCAGGGGGACCGCTCACCAAGCTTTCTTT. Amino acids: CASTFRGTAHQAFF.